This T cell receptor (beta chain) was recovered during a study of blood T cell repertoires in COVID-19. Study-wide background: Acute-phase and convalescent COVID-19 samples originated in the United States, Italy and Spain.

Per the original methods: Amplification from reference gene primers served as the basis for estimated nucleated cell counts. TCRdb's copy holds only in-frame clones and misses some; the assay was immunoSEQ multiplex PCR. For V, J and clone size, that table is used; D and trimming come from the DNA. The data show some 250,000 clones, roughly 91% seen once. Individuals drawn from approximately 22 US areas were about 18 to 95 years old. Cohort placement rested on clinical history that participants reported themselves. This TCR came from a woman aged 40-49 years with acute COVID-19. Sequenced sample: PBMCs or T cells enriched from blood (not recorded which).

The CDR3, as DNA: TGTGCCACCAGTGATAAATCGACAGGGGGTGAAAAACTGTTTTTT. Translation: CATSDKSTGGEKLFF. The rearrangement links TRBV24-1 to TRBJ1-4; TRBD1 matches 9 bases. V was pared by 3 bases and J by 7 bases, with 5 bases of the junction left unmatched. The CDR3 has 15 amino acids. Germline assignment: CDR1 KGHDR and CDR2 SFDVKD.